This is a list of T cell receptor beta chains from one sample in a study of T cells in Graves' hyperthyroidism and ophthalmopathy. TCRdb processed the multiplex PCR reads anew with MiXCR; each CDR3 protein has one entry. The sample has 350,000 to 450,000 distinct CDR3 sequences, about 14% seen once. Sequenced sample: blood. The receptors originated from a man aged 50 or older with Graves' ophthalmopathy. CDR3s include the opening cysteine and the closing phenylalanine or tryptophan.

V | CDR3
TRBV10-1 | CASRGDRDNTEAFF
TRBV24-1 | CATSGAAGVAGELFF
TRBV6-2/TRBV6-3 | CASSYLRGTDTQYF
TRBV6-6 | CASSYSDVGLGRYEQYF
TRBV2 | CASIRGEAFF
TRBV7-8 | CASSLETSRGWETQYF
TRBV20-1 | CSASISSGDYNEQFF
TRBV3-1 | CASSLGTVRDRDTEAFF
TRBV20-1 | CSARDTGDQPQHF
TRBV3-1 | CASSLLVAGELFF
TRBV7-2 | CASSSTSGRTGGLFF
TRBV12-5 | CASGDRTYDTQYF
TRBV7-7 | CASSLLGSTLGDEQFF
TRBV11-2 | CASSFTSLSTDTQYF
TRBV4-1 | CASKGAVRVDTEAFF
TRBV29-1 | CSVDLPASGRAVTDTQYF
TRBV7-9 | CASSDRQGADVLETNTGELFF
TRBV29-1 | CSGGGRNYGYTF
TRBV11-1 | CASNRDWGSTNEQFF
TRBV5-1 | CASSTAPRPRGTEAFF